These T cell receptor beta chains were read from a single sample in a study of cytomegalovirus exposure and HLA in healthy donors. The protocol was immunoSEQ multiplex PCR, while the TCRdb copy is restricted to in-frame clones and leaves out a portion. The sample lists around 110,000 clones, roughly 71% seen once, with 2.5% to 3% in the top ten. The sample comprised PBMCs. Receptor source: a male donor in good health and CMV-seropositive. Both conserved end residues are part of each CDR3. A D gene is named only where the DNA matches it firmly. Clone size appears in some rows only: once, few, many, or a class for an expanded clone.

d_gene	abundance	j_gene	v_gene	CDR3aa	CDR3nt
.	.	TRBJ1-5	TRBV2	CASMEGGGNQPQHF	TGTGCCAGCATGGAGGGAGGGGGCAATCAGCCCCAGCATTTT
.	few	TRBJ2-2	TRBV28	CASSRGGRGTGELFF	TGTGCCAGCAGTCGAGGGGGTCGCGGCACCGGGGAGCTGTTTTTT
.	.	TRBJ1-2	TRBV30	CAWSADSYGYTF	TGTGCCTGGAGTGCTGACAGCTATGGCTACACCTTC
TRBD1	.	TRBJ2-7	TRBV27	CASRGEGQRLYEQYF	TGTGCCAGCCGAGGTGAGGGACAGAGACTCTACGAGCAGTACTTC
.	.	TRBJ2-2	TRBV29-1	CSVDTQGDRGELFF	TGCAGCGTTGATACGCAGGGCGATCGCGGGGAGCTGTTTTTT
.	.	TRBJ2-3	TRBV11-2	CASSLDRGGDTQYF	TGTGCCAGCAGCTTAGACAGGGGTGGCGATACGCAGTATTTT
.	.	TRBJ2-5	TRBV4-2	CASSQVDSQETQYF	TGTGCCAGCAGCCAAGTCGACAGTCAAGAGACCCAGTACTTC
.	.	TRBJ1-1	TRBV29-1	CSVAQTGGEAFF	TGCAGCGTTGCCCAGACCGGGGGTGAAGCTTTCTTT
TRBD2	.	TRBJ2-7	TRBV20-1	CSARGEGEQYF	TGCAGTGCTAGGGGGGAGGGGGAGCAGTACTTC
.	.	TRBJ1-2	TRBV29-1	CSVRAYGYTF	TGCAGCGTGCGGGCCTATGGCTACACCTTC
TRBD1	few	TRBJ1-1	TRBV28	CASSLPILTQGANTEAFF	TGTGCCAGCAGTTTACCAATATTGACGCAGGGGGCGAACACTGAAGCTTTCTTT
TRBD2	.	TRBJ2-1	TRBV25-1	CASSEGLRAGGNEQFF	TGTGCCAGCAGTGAGGGCTTGCGGGCGGGGGGTAATGAGCAGTTCTTC
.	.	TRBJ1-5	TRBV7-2	CASSLATVYSNQPQHF	TGTGCCAGCAGCTTAGCAACGGTCTATAGCAATCAGCCCCAGCATTTT
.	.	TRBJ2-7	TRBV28	CASSLTGPAYEQYF	TGTGCCAGCAGTTTGACAGGACCAGCCTACGAGCAGTACTTC
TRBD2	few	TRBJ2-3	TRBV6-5	CASALTLAGADTQYF	TGTGCCAGCGCCCTGACCCTAGCGGGAGCAGATACGCAGTATTTT
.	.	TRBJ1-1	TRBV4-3	CASSQDWLSGGTEAFF	TGCGCCAGCAGCCAAGATTGGCTCTCGGGGGGCACTGAAGCTTTCTTT
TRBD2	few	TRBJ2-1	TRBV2	CASNIIAGGSNEQFF	TGTGCCAGCAACATTATAGCGGGGGGATCCAATGAGCAGTTCTTC
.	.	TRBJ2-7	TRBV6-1	CASSERYKMSSYEQYF	TGTGCCAGCAGTGAACGATATAAGATGAGCTCCTACGAGCAGTACTTC
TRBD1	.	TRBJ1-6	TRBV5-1	CASMRGQGVPPLHF	TGCGCCAGCATGAGGGGACAGGGGGTCCCACCCCTCCACTTT
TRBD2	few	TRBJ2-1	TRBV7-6	CASSLAGSGGGALNEQFF	TGTGCCAGCAGCTTAGCAGGTTCCGGCGGGGGGGCCCTCAATGAGCAGTTCTTC
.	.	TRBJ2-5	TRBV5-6	CASSTAGPYETQYF	TGTGCCAGCAGCACAGCGGGTCCTTACGAGACCCAGTACTTC
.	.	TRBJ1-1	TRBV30	CAWVGRGKTEAFF	TGTGCCTGGGTAGGACGGGGGAAGACTGAAGCTTTCTTT
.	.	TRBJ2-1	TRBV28	CASSYGYDEQFF	TGTGCCAGCAGTTACGGGTACGATGAGCAGTTCTTC
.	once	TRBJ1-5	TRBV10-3	CAISERQPDYQPQHF	TGTGCCATCAGTGAACGGCAGCCCGACTATCAGCCCCAGCATTTT
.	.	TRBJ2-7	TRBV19	CASRQPHRGLDEQYF	TGTGCCAGCCGCCAGCCTCACAGAGGGCTCGACGAGCAGTACTTC
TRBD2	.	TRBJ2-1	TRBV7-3	CASTRDPGGEQFF	TGTGCCAGCACCCGAGATCCGGGGGGTGAGCAGTTCTTC
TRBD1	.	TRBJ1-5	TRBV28	CASSLGVRGLSNQPQHF	TGTGCCAGCAGTTTAGGGGTCAGGGGGCTAAGCAATCAGCCCCAGCATTTT
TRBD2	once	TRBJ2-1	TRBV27	CASSPGGSPYNEQFF	TGTGCCAGCAGCCCCGGCGGGAGTCCCTACAATGAGCAGTTCTTC
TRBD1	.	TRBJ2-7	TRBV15	CATSSGTGNYEQYF	TGTGCCACCAGCAGCGGGACAGGAAACTACGAGCAGTACTTC
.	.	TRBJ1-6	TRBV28	CASSLRRRNSPLHF	TGTGCCAGCAGTTTACGACGGAGAAATTCACCCCTCCACTTT
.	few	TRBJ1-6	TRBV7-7	CASSLNQGDSPLHF	TGTGCCAGCAGCTTAAACCAGGGCGACTCACCCCTCCACTTT
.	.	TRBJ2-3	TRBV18	CASSPPGRAGTDTQYF	TGTGCCAGCTCACCACCGGGCAGGGCCGGCACAGATACGCAGTATTTT
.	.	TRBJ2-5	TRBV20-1	CSAVPGETQYF	TGCAGTGCTGTCCCGGGGGAGACCCAGTACTTC
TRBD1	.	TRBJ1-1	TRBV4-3	CASSQVDRANPEAFF	TGCGCCAGCAGCCAAGTCGACAGGGCGAACCCTGAAGCTTTCTTT
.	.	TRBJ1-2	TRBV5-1	CASSSVSTVNYGYTF	TGCGCCAGCAGCTCAGTTTCGACAGTAAACTATGGCTACACCTTC
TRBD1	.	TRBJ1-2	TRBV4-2	CASSQEFRDRGDGYTF	TGTGCCAGCAGCCAAGAATTCCGGGACAGGGGGGATGGCTACACCTTC
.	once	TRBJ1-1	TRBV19	CASRAQMNTEAFF	TGTGCCAGTAGGGCACAAATGAACACTGAAGCTTTCTTT
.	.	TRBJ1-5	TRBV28	CASSVGGQIGYSNQPQHF	TGTGCCAGCAGTGTCGGAGGGCAGATCGGATATAGCAATCAGCCCCAGCATTTT
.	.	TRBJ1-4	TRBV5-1	CASSLEPGGGDEKLFF	TGCGCCAGCAGCTTGGAACCCGGGGGAGGTGATGAAAAACTGTTTTTT
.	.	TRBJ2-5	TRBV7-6	CASSPGPYQETQYF	TGTGCCAGCAGCCCCGGTCCCTACCAAGAGACCCAGTACTTC
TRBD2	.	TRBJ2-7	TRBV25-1	CASRGTGGKQYF	TGTGCCAGCAGGGGGACGGGGGGAAAGCAGTACTTC
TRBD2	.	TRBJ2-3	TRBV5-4	CASSPSGGTDTQYF	TGTGCCAGCAGTCCGAGCGGGGGCACAGATACGCAGTATTTT
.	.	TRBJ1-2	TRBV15	CATSRDFGVRTTQTGGYTF	TGTGCCACCAGCAGAGATTTCGGGGTCCGGACTACCCAAACTGGGGGCTACACCTTC
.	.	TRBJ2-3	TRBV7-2	CASSFPPSRVVYF	TGTGCCAGCAGCTTCCCCCCGTCTCGGGTTGTGTATTTT
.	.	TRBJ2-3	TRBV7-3	CASSPTLGFSGTQYF	TGTGCCAGCAGCCCAACCCTGGGTTTCTCGGGTACGCAGTATTTT
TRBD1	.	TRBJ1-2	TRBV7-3	CASSQDRVGGYTF	TGTGCCAGCAGCCAAGACAGGGTAGGCGGCTACACCTTC
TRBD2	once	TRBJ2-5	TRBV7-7	CASSFLSGSEETQYF	TGTGCTAGCAGCTTCCTTAGCGGGTCGGAAGAGACCCAGTACTTC
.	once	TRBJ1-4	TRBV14	CASSYRAGPNEKLFF	TGTGCCAGCAGCTATCGGGCGGGTCCTAATGAAAAACTGTTTTTT
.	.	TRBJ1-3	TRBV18	CASSPQDSSGNTIYF	TGTGCCAGCTCACCCCAAGACAGCTCTGGAAACACCATATATTTT
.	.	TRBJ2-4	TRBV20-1	CSARGPDIQYF	TGCAGTGCTAGAGGTCCTGACATTCAGTACTTC
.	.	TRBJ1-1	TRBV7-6	CASSWQGYTEAFF	TGTGCCAGCAGCTGGCAGGGGTACACTGAAGCTTTCTTT
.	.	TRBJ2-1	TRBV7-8	CASSLTPSSYNEQFF	TGTGCCAGCAGCTTGACTCCTAGCTCCTACAATGAGCAGTTCTTC
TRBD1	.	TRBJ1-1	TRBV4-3	CASSQDGPGQRNTEAFF	TGCGCCAGCAGCCAAGATGGTCCGGGACAGAGGAACACTGAAGCTTTCTTT
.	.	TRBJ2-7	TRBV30	CAWSRAGRLYEQYF	TGTGCCTGGAGTAGGGCAGGGAGGCTCTACGAGCAGTACTTC
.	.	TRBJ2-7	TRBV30	CASGTVSYEQYF	TGTGCCTCGGGGACTGTCTCCTACGAGCAGTACTTC
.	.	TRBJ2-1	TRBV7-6	CASSLAGLPSIYEQFF	TGTGCCAGCAGCTTAGCGGGACTTCCTTCCATTTATGAGCAGTTCTTC
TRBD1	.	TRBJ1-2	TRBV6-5	CASTDRGRGYTF	TGTGCCAGCACGGACAGGGGGCGCGGCTACACCTTC
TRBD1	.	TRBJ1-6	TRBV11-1	CASSPHRGRDNSPLHF	TGTGCCAGCAGCCCACACAGGGGACGCGATAATTCACCCCTCCACTTT
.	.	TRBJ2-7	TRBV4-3	CASSQERVPTLEQYF	TGCGCCAGCAGCCAAGAGCGGGTTCCCACACTCGAGCAGTACTTC
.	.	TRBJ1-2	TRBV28	CASRSTGRYGYTF	TGTGCCAGCAGGAGTACAGGGCGCTATGGCTACACCTTC